This T cell receptor (beta chain) was observed in a study of HIV-infected children after antiretroviral therapy interruption (dated by TCRdb to the late 2010s). Regarding the study in general: All eight included children had a CD4+ count above 500 and a viral load below 50 copies/ml, with four on planned treatment interruption and four on continuous treatment. Continuous-treatment samples were analyzed from corresponding weeks 0, 48 and 150. In the interruption arm, samples were obtained at week 0, week 12, end of interruption (week 24 or 48), and about 3 years after study end. Alongside thymic output measurements, TCR repertoires of children on planned treatment interruption were compared with TCR repertoires of children on continuous antiretroviral treatment. A median age of about 9.5 years was recorded in the interruption group, and a median age of 8 years was recorded in the continuous treatment group. Recorded exposure to EBV and CMV was present in most of the participating children.

Germline trimming: 6 bases from V, 4 bases from J; junction bases outside gene matches: 6. Via the germline V gene (reference sequence), CDR1 is DFQATT and CDR2 SNEGSKA. Spanning cysteine to phenylalanine, the CDR3 consists of 13 amino acids. Only the CDR3 region is kept as DNA, spanning 39 bases read in frame from base 1. Beyond this particular receptor, the publication reports: Sorted CD45RA+ naive cells might include minor non-naive CD45RA+ populations such as EMRA or stem memory cells. The low number of patients is a limitation and the data should be interpreted with caution. The naive CD4+ Gini coefficient rose by the end of treatment interruption, suggesting clonal expansion, and returned to baseline by 3 years. In naive CD4+ repertoires of PTI patients, reduced CDR3 sharing between time points was observed after interruption began, whereas many sequences were found to be shared between end of interruption and 3 years later.

Library generation was performed with 3' RACE. TCR libraries were constructed from RNA with a 3' RACE protocol that used unique molecular identifiers to correct for PCR amplification bias. Amplicon libraries were pooled in groups of up to 12 and sequenced on an Illumina MiSeq using v2 2x250 paired-end chemistry. In the original analysis: Decombinator was used to process the reads, assigning V and J genes and CDR3 and applying barcode-based correction of errors and PCR bias. Repertoires were subsampled to equal depth before Gini coefficients were calculated with the R ineq package. GLIPH, Hamming distance and a shared triplet metric were used to assess CDR3 similarity. TCRdb passed the public sequencing reads through fastp at Q25 and MiXCR, retaining productive beta sequences. Here each entry gathers all rows of one CDR3 protein and keeps the most common genes and DNA. These V and J calls originate from TCRdb's pipeline instead of the authors' own analysis. This sample holds about 40,000 distinct CDR3 sequences; approximately 6.1% were observed only once. More than 0.95% of the sample lies in the top ten.

The treatment or condition label here, explained by the study, means: PENTA 11 planned treatment interruption arm or continuous ART arm. Children from the United Kingdom aged 2 to 15 years who had been given at least three-drug ART for at least 24 weeks were enrolled as participants. The study required cryopreserved PBMCs containing at least 5 million viable cells, and a handful of candidate patients were excluded because of low viable PBMC yield. Using a FACSAria III cell sorter, naive CD4+ CD45RA+ CD45RO- T cells were FACS-sorted out of thawed PBMCs. The sorted cells were fixed, and RNA was then extracted with the RNeasy FFPE kit and afterward with the RNeasy Micro kit. As regards this clonotype: Its cognate antigen has yet to be identified. Per-base quality was not reported, and no clone a single base away is much larger than it.

The rearrangement joined TRBV20-1 to TRBJ1-3; TRBD1 lines up with 7 middle nucleotides. The input for sequencing was CD45RA+ CD4+ T cells from PBMCs, pooled from several time points, taken from a donor given antiretroviral therapy, either interrupted or continuous. The cell subset or site label, as the study defines it: naive CD4+ CD45RA+ CD45RO- T cells. The clonotype was recovered from a pool of human donors with HIV. For the CDR3, the sequence is CSARSTGGNTIYF. The nucleotide sequence is given as TGCAGTGCCCGCTCGACAGGGGGAAACACCATATATTTT.